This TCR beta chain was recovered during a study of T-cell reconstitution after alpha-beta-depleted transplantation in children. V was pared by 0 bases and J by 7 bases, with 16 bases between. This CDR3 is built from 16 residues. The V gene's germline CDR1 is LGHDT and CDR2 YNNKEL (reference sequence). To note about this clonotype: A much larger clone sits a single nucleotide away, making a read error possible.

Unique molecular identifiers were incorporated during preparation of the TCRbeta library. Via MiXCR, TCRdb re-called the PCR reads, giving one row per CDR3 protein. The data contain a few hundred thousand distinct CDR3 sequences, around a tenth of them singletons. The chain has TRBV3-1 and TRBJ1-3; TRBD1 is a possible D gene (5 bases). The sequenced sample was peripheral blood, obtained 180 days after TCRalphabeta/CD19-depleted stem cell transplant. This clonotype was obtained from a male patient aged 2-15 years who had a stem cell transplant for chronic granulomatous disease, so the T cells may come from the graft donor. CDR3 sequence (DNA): TGTGCCAGCAGCCAAGATCAGGGTACGCTCTGGAACACCATATATTTT. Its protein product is CASSQDQGTLWNTIYF.